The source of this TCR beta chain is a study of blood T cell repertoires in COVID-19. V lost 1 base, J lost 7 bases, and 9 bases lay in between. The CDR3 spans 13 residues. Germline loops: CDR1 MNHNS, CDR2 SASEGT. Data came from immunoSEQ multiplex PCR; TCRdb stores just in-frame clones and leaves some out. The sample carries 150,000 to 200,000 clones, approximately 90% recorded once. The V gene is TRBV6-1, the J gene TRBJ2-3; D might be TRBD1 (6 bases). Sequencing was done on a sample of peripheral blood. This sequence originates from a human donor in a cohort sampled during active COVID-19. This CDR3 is CASSEVGANTQYF. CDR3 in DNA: TGTGCCAGCAGTGAAGTGGGGGCAAATACGCAGTATTTT.